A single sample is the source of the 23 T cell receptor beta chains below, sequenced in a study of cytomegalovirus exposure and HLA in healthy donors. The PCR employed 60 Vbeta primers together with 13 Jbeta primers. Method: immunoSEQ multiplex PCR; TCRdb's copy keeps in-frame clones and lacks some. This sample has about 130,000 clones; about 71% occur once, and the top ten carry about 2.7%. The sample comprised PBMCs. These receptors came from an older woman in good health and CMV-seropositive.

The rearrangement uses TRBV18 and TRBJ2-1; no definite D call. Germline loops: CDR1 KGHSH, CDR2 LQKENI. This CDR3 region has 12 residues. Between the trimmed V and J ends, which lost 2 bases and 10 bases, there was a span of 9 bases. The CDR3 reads CASSPWHQEQFF. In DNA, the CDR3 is TGTGCCAGCTCACCATGGCACCAGGAGCAGTTCTTC.

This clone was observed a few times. The CDR3 reads CASSALGLEGAFF. The CDR3 DNA sequence: TGTGCCAGCAGTGCCCTAGGACTCGAAGGGGCTTTCTTT. The V and J genes are TRBV6-1 and TRBJ1-1; D is uncertain. The V and J ends lost 4 bases and 11 bases respectively, with 17 bases between them. CDR1 is MNHNS, CDR2 SASEGT, per germline. CDR3 length: 13 residues.

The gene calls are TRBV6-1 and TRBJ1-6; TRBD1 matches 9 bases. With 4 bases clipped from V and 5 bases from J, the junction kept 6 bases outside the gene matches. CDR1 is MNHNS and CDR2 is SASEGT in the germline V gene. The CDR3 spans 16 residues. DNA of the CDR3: TGTGCCAGCAGTGTTCAGGGACAGGGAAATAATTCACCCCTCCACTTT. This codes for CASSVQGQGNNSPLHF.

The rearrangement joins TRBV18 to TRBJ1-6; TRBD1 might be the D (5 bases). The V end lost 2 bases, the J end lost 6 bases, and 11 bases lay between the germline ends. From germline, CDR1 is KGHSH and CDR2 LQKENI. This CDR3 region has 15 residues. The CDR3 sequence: CASSPATGLNSPLHF. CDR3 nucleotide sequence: TGTGCCAGCTCACCAGCCACAGGCCTTAATTCACCCCTCCACTTT.

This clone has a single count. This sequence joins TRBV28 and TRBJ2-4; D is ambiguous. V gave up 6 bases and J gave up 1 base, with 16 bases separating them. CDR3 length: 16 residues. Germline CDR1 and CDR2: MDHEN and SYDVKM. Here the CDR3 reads CASSLRFNRAKNIQYF. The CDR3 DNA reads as TGTGCCAGCAGCCTTCGGTTCAACCGCGCCAAAAACATTCAGTACTTC.

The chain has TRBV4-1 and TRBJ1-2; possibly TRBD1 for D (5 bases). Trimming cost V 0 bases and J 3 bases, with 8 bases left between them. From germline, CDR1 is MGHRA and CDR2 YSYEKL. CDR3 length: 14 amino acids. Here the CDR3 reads CASSQEATDYGYTF. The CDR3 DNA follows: TGCGCCAGCAGCCAAGAAGCGACAGACTATGGCTACACCTTC.

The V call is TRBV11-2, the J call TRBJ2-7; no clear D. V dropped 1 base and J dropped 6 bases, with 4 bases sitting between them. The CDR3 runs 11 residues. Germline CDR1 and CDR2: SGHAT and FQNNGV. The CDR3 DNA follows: TGTGCCAGCAGCTTAGCCGGCGAGCAGTACTTC. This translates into CASSLAGEQYF.

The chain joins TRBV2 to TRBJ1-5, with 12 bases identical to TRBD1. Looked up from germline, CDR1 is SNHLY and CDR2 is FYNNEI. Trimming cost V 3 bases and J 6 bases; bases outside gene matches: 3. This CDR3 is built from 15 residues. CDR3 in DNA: TGTGCCAGCAGTGAGGGGACAGGGGGCGGTCAGCCCCAGCATTTT. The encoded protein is CASSEGTGGGQPQHF.

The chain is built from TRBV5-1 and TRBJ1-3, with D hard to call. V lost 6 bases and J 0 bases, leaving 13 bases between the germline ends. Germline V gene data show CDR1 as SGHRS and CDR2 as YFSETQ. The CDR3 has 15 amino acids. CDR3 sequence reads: CASKQGRASGNTIYF. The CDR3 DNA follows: TGCGCCAGCAAACAAGGGCGGGCCTCTGGAAACACCATATATTTT.

The CDR3 DNA sequence: TGTGCCAGCAGCTTGACAGGGTACGGCGAAAAACTGTTTTTT. Protein sequence: CASSLTGYGEKLFF. The chain has TRBV5-6 and TRBJ1-4, with D perhaps matching TRBD1 (6 bases). Trimming pared 1 base from V and 8 bases from J, leaving 12 bases between. CDR1 and CDR2 from the germline V gene are SGHDT and YYEEEE. CDR3 length: 14 residues.

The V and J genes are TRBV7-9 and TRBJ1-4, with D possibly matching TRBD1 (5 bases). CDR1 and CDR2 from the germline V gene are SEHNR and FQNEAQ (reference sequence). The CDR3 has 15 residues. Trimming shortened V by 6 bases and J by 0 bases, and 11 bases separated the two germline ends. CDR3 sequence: CASRQGSATNEKLFF. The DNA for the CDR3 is TGTGCCAGCAGGCAGGGATCAGCAACTAATGAAAAACTGTTTTTT.

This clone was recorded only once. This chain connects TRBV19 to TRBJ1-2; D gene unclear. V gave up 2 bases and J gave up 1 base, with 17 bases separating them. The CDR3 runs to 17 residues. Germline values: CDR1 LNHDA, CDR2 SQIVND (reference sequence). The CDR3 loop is CASSIREERPINYGYTF. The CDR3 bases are TGTGCCAGTAGTATAAGGGAGGAGAGGCCGATTAACTATGGCTACACCTTC.

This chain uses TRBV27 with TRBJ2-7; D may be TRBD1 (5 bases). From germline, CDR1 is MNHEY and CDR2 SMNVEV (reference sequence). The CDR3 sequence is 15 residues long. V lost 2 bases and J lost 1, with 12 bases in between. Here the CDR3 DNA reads TGTGCCAGCAGTTTAGTGTACAGGTCGTCCTACGAGCAGTACTTC. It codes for CASSLVYRSSYEQYF.

The CDR3 loop reads CASTGGGYGYTF. In DNA form, the CDR3 reads TGTGCCAGCACTGGGGGCGGCTATGGCTACACCTTC. The chain couples TRBV7-9 to TRBJ1-2, with TRBD1 as a possible D gene (6 bases). The CDR3 has 12 amino acids. Germline V lookup: CDR1 SEHNR, CDR2 FQNEAQ (reference sequence). The V end was cut by 7 bases, the J end by 4 bases, with 10 bases between.

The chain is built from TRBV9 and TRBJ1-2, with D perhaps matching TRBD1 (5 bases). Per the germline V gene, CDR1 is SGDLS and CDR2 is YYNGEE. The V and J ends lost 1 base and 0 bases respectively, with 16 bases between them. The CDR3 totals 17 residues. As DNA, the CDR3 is TGTGCCAGCAGCGTAACGGAAACCGACAGCGCTAACTATGGCTACACCTTC. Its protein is CASSVTETDSANYGYTF.

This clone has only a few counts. The CDR3 region has the DNA TGTGCCAGCAGCGTAGGAGGACAGAGCTCTAACTATGGCTACACCTTC. Translating gives CASSVGGQSSNYGYTF. The chain employs TRBV9 and TRBJ1-2, with a possible D match to TRBD1 (6 bases). CDR3 length equals 16 residues. The germline V and J ends were trimmed by 0 bases and 0 bases, with 12 bases remaining between them. CDR1 is SGDLS, CDR2 YYNGEE, per germline.

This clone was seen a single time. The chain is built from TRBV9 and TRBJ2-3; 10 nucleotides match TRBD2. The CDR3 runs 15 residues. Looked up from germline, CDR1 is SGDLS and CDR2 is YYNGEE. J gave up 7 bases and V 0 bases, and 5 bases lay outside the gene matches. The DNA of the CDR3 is TGTGCCAGCAGCGTAGAGGTAGCGGGGGGCTATACGCAGTATTTT. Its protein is CASSVEVAGGYTQYF.

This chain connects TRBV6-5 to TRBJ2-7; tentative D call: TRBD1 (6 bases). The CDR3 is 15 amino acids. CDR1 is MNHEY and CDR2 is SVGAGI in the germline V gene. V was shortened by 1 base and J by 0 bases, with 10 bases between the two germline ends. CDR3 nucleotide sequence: TGTGCCAGCAGTTACTTAGACAGGCCCTCCTACGAGCAGTACTTC. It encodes CASSYLDRPSYEQYF.

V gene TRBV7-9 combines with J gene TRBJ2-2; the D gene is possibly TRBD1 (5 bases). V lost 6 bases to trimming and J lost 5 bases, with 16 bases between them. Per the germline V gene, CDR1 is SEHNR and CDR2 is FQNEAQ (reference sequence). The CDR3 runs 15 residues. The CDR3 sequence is CASSQQQGRTGELFF. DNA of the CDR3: TGTGCCAGCAGTCAGCAGCAGGGTCGGACCGGGGAGCTGTTTTTT.

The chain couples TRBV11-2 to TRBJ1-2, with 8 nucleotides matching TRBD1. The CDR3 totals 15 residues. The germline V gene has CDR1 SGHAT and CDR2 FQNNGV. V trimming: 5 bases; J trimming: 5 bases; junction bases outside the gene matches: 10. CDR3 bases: TGTGCCAGCAGCCCTAGACCGGACAGGGATTATGGCTACACCTTC. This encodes CASSPRPDRDYGYTF.

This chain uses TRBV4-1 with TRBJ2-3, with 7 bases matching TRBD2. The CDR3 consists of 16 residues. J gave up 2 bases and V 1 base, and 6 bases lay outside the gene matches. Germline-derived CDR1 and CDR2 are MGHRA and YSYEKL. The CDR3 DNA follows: TGCGCCAGCAGCCAAGGAACTAGCGCCAACACAGATACGCAGTATTTT. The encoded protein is CASSQGTSANTDTQYF.

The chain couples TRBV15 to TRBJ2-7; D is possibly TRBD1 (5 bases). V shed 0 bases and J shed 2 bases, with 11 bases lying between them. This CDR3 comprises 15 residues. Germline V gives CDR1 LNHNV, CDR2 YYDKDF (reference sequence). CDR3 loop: CATSRDETATYEQYF. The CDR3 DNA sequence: TGTGCCACCAGCAGAGACGAGACAGCTACCTACGAGCAGTACTTC.

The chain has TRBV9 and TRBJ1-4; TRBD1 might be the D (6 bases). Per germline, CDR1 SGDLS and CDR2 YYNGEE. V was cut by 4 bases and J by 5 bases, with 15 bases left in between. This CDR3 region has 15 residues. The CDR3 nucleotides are TGTGCCAGCAGCCCGTGGGGGCCCCCAAATGAAAAACTGTTTTTT. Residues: CASSPWGPPNEKLFF.